The sequence of this TCR beta chain was determined in a study of regulatory T cells in long-lasting Graves disease. Broader study findings: Patients with persistent disease showed a bias toward TRBV28, TRBJ1-2 and TRBJ2-5.

This clonotype was seen ten or more times. Its antigen is as yet unknown. Stated time point: newly diagnosed GD, antithyroid drugs for less than 3 months. RNA from PBMCs was the source of the TCR library. In this cohort, patients came from an endocrinology department located in Xi'an, China. Building of the TCR beta libraries involved iRepertoire HTBI primers and Arm-PCR of CDR3 regions. MiXCR, run by TCRdb on the multiplex PCR reads, gives a single entry per CDR3 protein. This sample has under 700,000 distinct CDR3 sequences; 15% to 20% occur once, and the top ten carry approximately 25%. Germline V gives CDR1 SGHTA, CDR2 FQGTGA. The CDR3 loop spans 13 amino acids. With V trimmed by 4 bases and J by 5 bases, 4 bases remained unmatched. The same data also contributed to another study, on T cells in Graves' hyperthyroidism and ophthalmopathy. That report notes: HTBI primers were the set used in a first-round RT-PCR of the TCR CDR3.

The source of this sequence is a woman in her forties or fifties with Graves disease. The material was peripheral blood mononuclear cells (PBMCs), obtained at new diagnosis, from a patient treated with antithyroid drugs. The chain joins TRBV7-3 to TRBJ1-1; 7 nucleotides line up with TRBD1. This chain's CDR3 is CASSWTGSTEAFF. The DNA for the CDR3 is TGTGCCAGCAGCTGGACAGGAAGTACTGAAGCTTTCTTT.